What follows is one T cell receptor (beta chain) and its context. Mismatch with germline at one junction end may stem from a read error. Donors gave about 10 milliliters of peripheral blood apiece. The second PCR ran roughly 6 to 11 cycles with a sample-barcoded 5' primer and J-beta primers. The authors tagged each cDNA molecule using a template-switch adaptor with 12 random nucleotides. TCRdb fed the 5' RACE reads into MiXCR, producing one record per CDR3 protein. The repertoire holds about 1,400,000 distinct CDR3 sequences, with around 59% as singletons. This CDR3 comprises 14 residues. Germline loops: CDR1 SGHTA, CDR2 FQGNSA. The sample comes from a study of blood T cells in healthy people across ages.

The source is a man between 18 and 29 years old in good health. The sample consisted of blood. V and J are TRBV7-2 and TRBJ2-1, with D possibly being TRBD2 (5 bases). The assigned J gene may be wrong: the sequence end matches TRBJ2-7 better. CDR3 nucleotides: TGTGCCGGCAGCTTAGCGCGGTCTAACTACGAGCAGTACTTC. Translated, it gives CAGSLARSNYEQYF.